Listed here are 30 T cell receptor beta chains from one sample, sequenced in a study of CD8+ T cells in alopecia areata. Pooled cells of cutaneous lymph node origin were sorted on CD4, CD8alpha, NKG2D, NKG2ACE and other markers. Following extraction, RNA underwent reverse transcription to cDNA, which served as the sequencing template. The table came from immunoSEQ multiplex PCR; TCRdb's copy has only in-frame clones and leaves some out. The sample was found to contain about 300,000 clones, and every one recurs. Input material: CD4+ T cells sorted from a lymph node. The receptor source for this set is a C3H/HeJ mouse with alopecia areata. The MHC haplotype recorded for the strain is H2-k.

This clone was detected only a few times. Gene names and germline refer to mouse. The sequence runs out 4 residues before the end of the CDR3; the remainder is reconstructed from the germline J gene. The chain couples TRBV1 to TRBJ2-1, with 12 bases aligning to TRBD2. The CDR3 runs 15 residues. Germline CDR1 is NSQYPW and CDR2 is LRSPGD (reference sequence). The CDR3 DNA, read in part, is TGCACCTGCAGTGCGGCCGGGACTGGGGGGTCT. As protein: CTCSAAGTGGS. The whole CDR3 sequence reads CTCSAAGTGGSEQFF.

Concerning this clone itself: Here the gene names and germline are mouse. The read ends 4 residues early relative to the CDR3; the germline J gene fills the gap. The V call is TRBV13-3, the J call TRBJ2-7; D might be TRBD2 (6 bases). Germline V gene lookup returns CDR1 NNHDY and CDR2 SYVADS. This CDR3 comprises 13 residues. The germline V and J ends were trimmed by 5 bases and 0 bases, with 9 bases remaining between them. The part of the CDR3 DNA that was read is TGTGCCAGCAGACTGGGCCCCTCCTAT. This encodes CASRLGPSY. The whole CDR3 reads CASRLGPSYEQYF.

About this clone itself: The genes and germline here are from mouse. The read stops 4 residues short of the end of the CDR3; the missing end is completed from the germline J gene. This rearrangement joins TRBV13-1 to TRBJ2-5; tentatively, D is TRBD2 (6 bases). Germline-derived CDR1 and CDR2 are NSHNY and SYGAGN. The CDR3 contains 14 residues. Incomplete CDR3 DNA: TGTGCCAGCAGCTCCGGGACTAGGGGCGAC. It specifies CASSSGTRGD. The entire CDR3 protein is CASSSGTRGDTQYF.

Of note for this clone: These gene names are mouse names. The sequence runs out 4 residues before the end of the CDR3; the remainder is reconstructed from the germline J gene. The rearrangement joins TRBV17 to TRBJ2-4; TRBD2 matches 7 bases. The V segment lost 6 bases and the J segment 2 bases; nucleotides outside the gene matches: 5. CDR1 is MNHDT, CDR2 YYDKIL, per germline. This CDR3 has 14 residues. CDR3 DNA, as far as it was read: TGTGCTAGCAGGGGAGGGACTGTTCAAAAC. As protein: CASRGGTVQN. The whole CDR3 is CASRGGTVQNTLYF.

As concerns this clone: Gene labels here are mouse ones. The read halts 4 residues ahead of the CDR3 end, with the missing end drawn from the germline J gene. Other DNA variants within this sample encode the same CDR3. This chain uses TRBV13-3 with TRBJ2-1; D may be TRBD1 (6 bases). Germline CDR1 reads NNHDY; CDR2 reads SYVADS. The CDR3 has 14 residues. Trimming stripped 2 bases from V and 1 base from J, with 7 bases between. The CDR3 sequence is CASSEDRNYAEQFF. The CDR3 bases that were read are TGTGCCAGCAGTGAGGACAGAAACTATGCT.

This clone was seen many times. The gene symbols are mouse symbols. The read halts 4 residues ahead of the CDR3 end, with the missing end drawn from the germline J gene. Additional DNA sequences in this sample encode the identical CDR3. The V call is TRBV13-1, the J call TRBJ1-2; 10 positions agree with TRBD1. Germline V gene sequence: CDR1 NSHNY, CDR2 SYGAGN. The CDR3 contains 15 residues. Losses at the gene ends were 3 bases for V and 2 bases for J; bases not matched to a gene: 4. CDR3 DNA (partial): TGTGCCAGCAGTGGGCCGGGACAGGGGAACTCC. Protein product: CASSGPGQGNS. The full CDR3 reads CASSGPGQGNSDYTF.

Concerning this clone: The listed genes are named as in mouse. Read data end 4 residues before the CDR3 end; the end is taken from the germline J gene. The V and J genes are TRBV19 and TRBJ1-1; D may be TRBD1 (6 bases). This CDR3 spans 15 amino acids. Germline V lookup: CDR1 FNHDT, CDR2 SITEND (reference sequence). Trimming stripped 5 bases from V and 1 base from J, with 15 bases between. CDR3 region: CASRPPRTVNTEVFF. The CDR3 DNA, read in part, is TGTGCCAGCAGACCGCCCAGGACAGTAAACACA.

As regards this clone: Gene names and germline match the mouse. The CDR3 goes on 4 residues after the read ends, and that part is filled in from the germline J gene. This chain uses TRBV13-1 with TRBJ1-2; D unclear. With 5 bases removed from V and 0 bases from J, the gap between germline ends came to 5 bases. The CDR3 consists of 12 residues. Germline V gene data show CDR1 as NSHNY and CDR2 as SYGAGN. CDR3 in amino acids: CASSKANSDYTF. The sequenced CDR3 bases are TGTGCCAGCAGCAAGGCAAACTCC.

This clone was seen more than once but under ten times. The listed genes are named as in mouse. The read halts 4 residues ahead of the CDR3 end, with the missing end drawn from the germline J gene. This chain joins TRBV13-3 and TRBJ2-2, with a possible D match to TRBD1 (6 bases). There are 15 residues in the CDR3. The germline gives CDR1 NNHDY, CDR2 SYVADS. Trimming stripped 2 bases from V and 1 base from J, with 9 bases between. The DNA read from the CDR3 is TGTGCCAGCAGTGAACGCAGGGGAAACACCGGG. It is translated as CASSERRGNTG. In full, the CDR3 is CASSERRGNTGQLYF.

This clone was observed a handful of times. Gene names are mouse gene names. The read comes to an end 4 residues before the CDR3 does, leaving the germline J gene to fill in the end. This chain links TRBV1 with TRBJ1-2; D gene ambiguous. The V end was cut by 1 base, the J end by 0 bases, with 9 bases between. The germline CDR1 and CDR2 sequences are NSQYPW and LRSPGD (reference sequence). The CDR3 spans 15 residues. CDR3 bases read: TGCACCTGCAGTGCAGGACATCCTGCAAACTCC. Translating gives CTCSAGHPANS. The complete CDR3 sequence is CTCSAGHPANSDYTF.

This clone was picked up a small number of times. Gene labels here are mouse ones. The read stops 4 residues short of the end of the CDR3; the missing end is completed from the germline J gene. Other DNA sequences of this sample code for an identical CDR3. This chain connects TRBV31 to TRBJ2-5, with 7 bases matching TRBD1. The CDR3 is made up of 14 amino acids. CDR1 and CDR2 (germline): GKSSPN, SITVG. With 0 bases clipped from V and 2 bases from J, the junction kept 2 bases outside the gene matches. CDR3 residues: CAWSLRDSQDTQYF. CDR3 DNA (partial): TGTGCCTGGAGTCTACGGGACAGCCAAGAC.

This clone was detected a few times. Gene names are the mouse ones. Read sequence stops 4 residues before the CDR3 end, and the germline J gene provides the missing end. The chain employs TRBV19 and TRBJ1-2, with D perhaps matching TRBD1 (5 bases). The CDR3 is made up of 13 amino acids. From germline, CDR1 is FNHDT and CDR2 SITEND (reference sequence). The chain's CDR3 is CASSIPGRSDYTF. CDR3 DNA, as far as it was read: TGTGCCAGCAGTATACCAGGGAGGTCC.

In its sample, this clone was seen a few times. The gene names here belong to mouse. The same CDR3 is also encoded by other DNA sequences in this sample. Incomplete CDR3 DNA: TGCACCTGCAGTGCCGACTGGGGGGGAAAC. Translation gives CTCSADWGGN. The entire CDR3 protein is CTCSADWGGNTLYF. The chain has TRBV1 and TRBJ2-4; TRBD2 aligns across 11 bases. Coverage ceases 4 residues before the CDR3 finishes, and the germline J gene fills in the end. From germline, CDR1 is NSQYPW and CDR2 LRSPGD (reference sequence). The CDR3 has 14 amino acids.

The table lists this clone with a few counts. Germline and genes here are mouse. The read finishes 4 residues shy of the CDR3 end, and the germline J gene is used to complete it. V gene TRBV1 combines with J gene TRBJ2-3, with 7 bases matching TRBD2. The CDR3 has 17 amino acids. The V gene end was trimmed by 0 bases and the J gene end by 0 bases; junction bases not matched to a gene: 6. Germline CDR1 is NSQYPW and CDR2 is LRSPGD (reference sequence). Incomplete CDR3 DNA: TGCACCTGCAGTGCAGATAGCTGGGGGACTAGTGCAGAA. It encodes CTCSADSWGTSAE. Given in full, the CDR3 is CTCSADSWGTSAETLYF.

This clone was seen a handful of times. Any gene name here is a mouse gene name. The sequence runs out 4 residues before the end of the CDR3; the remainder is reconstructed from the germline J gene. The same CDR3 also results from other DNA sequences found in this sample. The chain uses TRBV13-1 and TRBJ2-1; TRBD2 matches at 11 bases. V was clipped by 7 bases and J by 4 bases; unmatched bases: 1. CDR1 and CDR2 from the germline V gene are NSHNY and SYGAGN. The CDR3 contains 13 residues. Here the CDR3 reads CASRDWGYAEQFF. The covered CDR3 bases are TGTGCCAGCCGGGACTGGGGGTATGCT.

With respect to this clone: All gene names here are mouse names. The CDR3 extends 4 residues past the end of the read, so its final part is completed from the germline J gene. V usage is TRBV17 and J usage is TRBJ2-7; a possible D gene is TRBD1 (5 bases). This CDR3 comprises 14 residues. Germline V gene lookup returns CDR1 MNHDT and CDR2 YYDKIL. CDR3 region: CASSRQGEWDEQYF. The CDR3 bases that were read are TGTGCTAGCAGTAGACAGGGAGAATGGGAT.

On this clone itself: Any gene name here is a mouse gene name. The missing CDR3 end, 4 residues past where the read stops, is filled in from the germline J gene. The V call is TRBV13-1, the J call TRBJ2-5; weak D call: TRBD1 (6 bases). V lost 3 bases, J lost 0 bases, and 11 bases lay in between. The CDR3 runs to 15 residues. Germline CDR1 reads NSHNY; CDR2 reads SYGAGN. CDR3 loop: CASSARDKNQDTQYF. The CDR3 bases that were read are TGTGCCAGCAGTGCCCGGGACAAAAACCAAGAC.

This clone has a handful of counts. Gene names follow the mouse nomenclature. The CDR3 region is CAWSSNNQDTQYF. The covered CDR3 bases are TGTGCCTGGAGTTCCAATAACCAAGAC. The rearrangement joins TRBV31 to TRBJ2-5; D is undetermined. The sequenced fragment ends 4 residues before the CDR3 boundary, so the rest is inferred from the germline J gene. With 2 bases removed from V and 0 bases from J, the gap between germline ends came to 6 bases. The CDR3 contains 13 residues. Germline V gives CDR1 GKSSPN, CDR2 SITVG.

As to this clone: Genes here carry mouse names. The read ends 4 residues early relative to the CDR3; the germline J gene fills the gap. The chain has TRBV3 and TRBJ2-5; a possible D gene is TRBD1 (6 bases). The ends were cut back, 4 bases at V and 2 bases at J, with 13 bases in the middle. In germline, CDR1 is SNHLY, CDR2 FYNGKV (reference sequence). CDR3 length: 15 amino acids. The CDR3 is CASSSSGTFQDTQYF. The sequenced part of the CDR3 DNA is TGTGCCAGCAGCTCCTCCGGGACATTCCAAGAC.

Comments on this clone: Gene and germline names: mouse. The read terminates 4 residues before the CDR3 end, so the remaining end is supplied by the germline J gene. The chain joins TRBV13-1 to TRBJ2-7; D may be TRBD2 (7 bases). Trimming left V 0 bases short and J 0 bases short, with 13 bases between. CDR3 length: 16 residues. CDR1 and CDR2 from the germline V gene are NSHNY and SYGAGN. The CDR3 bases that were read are TGTGCCAGCAGTGATGCTGGGGGCTGGGGCTCCTAT. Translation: CASSDAGGWGSY. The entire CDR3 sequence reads CASSDAGGWGSYEQYF.

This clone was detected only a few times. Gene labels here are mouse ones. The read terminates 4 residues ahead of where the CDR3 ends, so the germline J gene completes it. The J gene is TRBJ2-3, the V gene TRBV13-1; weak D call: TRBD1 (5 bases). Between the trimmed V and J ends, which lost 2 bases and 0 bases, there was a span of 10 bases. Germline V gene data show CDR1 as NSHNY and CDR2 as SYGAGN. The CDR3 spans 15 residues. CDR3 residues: CASSDGRASAETLYF. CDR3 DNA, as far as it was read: TGTGCCAGCAGTGACGGCAGGGCTAGTGCAGAA.

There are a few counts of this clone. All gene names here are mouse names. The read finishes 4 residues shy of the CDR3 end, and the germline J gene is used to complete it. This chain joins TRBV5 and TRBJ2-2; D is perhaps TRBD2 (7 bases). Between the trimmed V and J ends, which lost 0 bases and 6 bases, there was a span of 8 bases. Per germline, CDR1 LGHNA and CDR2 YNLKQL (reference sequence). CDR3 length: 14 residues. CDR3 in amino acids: CASSQDGGPGQLYF. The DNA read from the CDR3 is TGTGCCAGCAGCCAAGATGGGGGGCCCGGG.

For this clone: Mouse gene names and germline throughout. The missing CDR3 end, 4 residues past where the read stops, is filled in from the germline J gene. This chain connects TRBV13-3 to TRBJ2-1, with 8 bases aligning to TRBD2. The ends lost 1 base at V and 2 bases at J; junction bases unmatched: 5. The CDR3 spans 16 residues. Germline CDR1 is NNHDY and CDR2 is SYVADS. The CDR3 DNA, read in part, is TGTGCCAGCAGTGATAGGCTGGGGGGTCACTATGCT. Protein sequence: CASSDRLGGHYA. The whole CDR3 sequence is CASSDRLGGHYAEQFF.

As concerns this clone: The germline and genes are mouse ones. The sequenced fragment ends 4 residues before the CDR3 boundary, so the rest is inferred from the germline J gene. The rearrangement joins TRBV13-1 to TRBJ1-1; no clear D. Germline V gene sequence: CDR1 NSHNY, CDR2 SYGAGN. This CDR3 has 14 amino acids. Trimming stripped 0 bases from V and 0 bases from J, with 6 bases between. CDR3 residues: CASSDALANTEVFF. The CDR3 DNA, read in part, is TGTGCCAGCAGTGATGCCCTCGCAAACACA.

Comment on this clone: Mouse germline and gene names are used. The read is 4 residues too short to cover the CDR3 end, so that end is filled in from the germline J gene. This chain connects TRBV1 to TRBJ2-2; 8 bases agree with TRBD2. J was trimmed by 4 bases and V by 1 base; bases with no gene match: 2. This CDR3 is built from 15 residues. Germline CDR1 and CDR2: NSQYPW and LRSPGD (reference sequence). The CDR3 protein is CTCSAGGGPTGQLYF. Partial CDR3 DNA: TGCACCTGCAGTGCAGGGGGGGGGCCCACCGGG.

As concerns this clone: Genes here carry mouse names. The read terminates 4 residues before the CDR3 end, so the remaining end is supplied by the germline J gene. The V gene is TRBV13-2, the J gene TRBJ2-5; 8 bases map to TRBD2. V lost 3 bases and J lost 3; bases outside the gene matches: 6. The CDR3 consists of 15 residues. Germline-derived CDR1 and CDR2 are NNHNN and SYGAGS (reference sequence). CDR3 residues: CASGVSTGGQDTQYF. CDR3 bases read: TGTGCCAGCGGTGTCTCTACTGGGGGACAAGAC.

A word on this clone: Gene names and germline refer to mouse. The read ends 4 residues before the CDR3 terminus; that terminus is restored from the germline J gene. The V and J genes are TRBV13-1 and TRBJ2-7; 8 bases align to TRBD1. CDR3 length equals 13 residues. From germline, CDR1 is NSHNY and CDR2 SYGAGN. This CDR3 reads CASSSSTGDEQYF. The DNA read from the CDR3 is TGTGCCAGCAGTAGCTCGACAGGGGAT.

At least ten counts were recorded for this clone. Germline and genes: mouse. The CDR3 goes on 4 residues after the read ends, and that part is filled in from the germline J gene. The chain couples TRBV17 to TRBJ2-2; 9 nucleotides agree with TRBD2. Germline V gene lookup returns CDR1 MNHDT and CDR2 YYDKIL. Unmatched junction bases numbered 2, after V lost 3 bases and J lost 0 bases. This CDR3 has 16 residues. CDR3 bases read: TGTGCTAGCAGTAGCTGGGGGGGGCCAAACACCGGG. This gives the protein CASSSWGGPNTG. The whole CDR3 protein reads CASSSWGGPNTGQLYF.

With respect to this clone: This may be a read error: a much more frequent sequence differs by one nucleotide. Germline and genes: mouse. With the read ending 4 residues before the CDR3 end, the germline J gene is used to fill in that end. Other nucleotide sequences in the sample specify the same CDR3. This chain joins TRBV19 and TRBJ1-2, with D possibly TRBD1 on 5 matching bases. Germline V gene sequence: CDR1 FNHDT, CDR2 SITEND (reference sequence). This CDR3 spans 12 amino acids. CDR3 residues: CASSIGRDDYTF. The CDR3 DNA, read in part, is TGTGCCAGCAGTATAGGCAGGGAC.

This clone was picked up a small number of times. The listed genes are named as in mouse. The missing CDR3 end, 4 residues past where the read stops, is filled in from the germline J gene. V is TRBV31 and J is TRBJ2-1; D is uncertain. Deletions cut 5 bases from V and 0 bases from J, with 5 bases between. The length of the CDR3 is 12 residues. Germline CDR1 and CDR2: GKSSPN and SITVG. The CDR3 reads CAWEGNYAEQFF. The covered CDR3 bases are TGTGCCTGGGAGGGTAACTATGCT.